This T cell receptor beta chain was found in a study of T cells after yellow fever vaccination. General study results and limits: A limited proportion of clonotypes was detected within both the CD4 and CD8 compartments. Reappearance after the booster was seen for most primary-vaccination clones, at around 95% CD4 and about 90% CD8.

This clonotype was detected a few times. Its antigen is as yet unknown. Germline V lookup: CDR1 SGHTA, CDR2 FQGNSA. V gave up 5 bases and J gave up 7 bases, with 8 bases separating them. This CDR3 comprises 11 residues. TCRdb processed the 5' RACE reads anew with MiXCR; each CDR3 protein has one entry. The data hold around 180,000 distinct CDR3 sequences, with 5.5% to 8% observed a single time. The chain has TRBV7-2 and TRBJ1-1; D ambiguous. Sequencing was performed on CD4+ T cells sorted from PBMCs, taken on the day of the first yellow fever vaccination. This TCR was sampled from a man aged 18 to 30 who received the YFV17D yellow fever vaccine. CDR3 nucleotides: TGTGCCAGCAGCCCCCCCGGTGAAGCTTTCTTT. This codes for CASSPPGEAFF.